One sample yielded the 24 T cell receptor beta chains listed below, sequenced in a study of PD-L1 blockade in urothelial cancer. Method: immunoSEQ multiplex PCR; TCRdb's copy keeps in-frame clones and lacks some. This sample has tens of thousands of clones; less than 90% occur once, and the top ten carry roughly 4.8%. The sequencing used PBMCs, collected around atezolizumab (anti-PD-L1) treatment. These receptor sequences come from an older man with urothelial cancer.

The chain is built from TRBV5-4 and TRBJ2-1; D is perhaps TRBD2 (6 bases). Germline values: CDR1 SGHNT, CDR2 YYREEE (reference sequence). The CDR3 has 14 amino acids. The V end was cut by 3 bases, the J end by 6 bases, with 13 bases between. The CDR3 loop is CASSSEGLRNEQFF. The CDR3 DNA reads as TGTGCCAGCAGCTCTGAGGGACTTCGCAATGAGCAGTTCTTC.

This sequence joins TRBV7-9 and TRBJ1-1, with a possible D match to TRBD1 (5 bases). Germline V gene data show CDR1 as SEHNR and CDR2 as FQNEAQ (reference sequence). There are 14 residues in the CDR3. Trimming took 5 bases from V and 0 from J, leaving 10 bases between them. The CDR3 loop reads CASSLTGLNTEAFF. The CDR3 region has the DNA TGTGCCAGCAGCCTTACAGGATTGAACACTGAAGCTTTCTTT.

J is TRBJ1-5 and V is TRBV28, with TRBD1 matching 10 bases. Germline loops: CDR1 MDHEN, CDR2 SYDVKM. The CDR3 loop spans 17 amino acids. Trimming took 6 bases from V and 6 from J; bases not matched to a gene: 14. The CDR3 loop is CASRSGQGLILAQPQHF. CDR3 coding DNA: TGTGCCAGCAGGTCGGGACAGGGGTTGATTTTAGCTCAGCCCCAGCATTTT.

This chain connects TRBV15 to TRBJ1-4; TRBD1 matches at 9 bases. Trimming cost V 1 base and J 7 bases; bases outside gene matches: 10. CDR3 length: 17 residues. Germline V lookup: CDR1 LNHNV, CDR2 YYDKDF (reference sequence). CDR3 sequence reads: CATSRVGGQGGGEKLFF. In DNA, the CDR3 is TGTGCCACCAGCAGAGTCGGGGGACAGGGCGGAGGTGAAAAACTGTTTTTT.

This clone occurred a few times. V and J are TRBV7-9 and TRBJ2-3; possible D gene TRBD2, 5 bases. The CDR3 runs to 13 residues. CDR1 is SEHNR, CDR2 FQNEAQ, per germline (reference sequence). Trimming left V 3 bases short and J 1 base short, with 5 bases between. The CDR3: CASSFSGTDTQYF. The CDR3 DNA follows: TGTGCCAGCAGCTTTAGCGGCACAGATACGCAGTATTTT.

This clone has only a few counts. CDR3 DNA sequence: TGCACCAGCAGCCAAGATAGGAGGCGCGCGGGGAGCAATCAGCCCCAGCATTTT. It is translated as CTSSQDRRRAGSNQPQHF. The chain recombines TRBV1 with TRBJ1-5. TRBV1 is listed as a pseudogene. CDR3 length: 18 amino acids.

Written as DNA, the CDR3 is TGTGCCAGCAGTCCGACAAACCGCCGAGTCATCAATGACGAGCAGTACTTC. It encodes CASSPTNRRVINDEQYF. The genes are TRBV27 and TRBJ2-7; D remains ambiguous. Trimming removed 5 bases at V and 5 bases at J, with 25 bases between. This CDR3 spans 17 amino acids. In germline, CDR1 is MNHEY, CDR2 SMNVEV (reference sequence).

V gene TRBV6-1 combines with J gene TRBJ2-2; D is uncertain. The CDR3 contains 14 residues. CDR1 MNHNS and CDR2 SASEGT come from the germline V gene. Trimming removed 8 bases from V and 0 bases from J, with 10 bases in between. DNA for the CDR3: TGTGCCAGCCGGCGGTACTCGAACACCGGGGAGCTGTTTTTT. Its protein product is CASRRYSNTGELFF.

The chain carries TRBV19 and TRBJ1-4, with D perhaps TRBD1 (5 bases). Germline-derived CDR1 and CDR2 are LNHDA and SQIVND (reference sequence). The germline V and J ends were trimmed by 6 bases and 0 bases, with 14 bases remaining between them. The CDR3 consists of 16 residues. Here the CDR3 reads CASSLQAIATNEKLFF. The CDR3 DNA reads as TGTGCCAGTAGCTTACAGGCTATTGCAACTAATGAAAAACTGTTTTTT.

V gene TRBV2 combines with J gene TRBJ1-5; D is ambiguous. The CDR3 spans 14 residues. V was shortened by 8 bases and J by 0 bases, with 11 bases between the two germline ends. Germline V gives CDR1 SNHLY, CDR2 FYNNEI. The DNA for the CDR3 is TGTGCCAGCTCGACGACAACTAGCAATCAGCCCCAGCATTTT. Its protein product is CASSTTTSNQPQHF.

The rearrangement uses TRBV27 and TRBJ1-2; 7 positions match TRBD1. Unmatched junction bases numbered 8, after V lost 5 bases and J lost 8 bases. This CDR3 has 13 residues. Germline-derived CDR1 and CDR2 are MNHEY and SMNVEV (reference sequence). In DNA form, the CDR3 reads TGTGCCAGCAGTCTCAGGGGGGAAGGGGGCTACACCTTC. Translation gives CASSLRGEGGYTF.

The V and J genes are TRBV25-1 and TRBJ2-5; D is perhaps TRBD1 (5 bases). The V and J ends lost 0 bases and 2 bases respectively, with 7 bases between them. The CDR3 is 14 amino acids. Germline loops: CDR1 MGHDK, CDR2 SYGVNS. The CDR3 bases are TGTGCCAGCAGTGAATACAAGGGGCAAGAGACCCAGTACTTC. Translation gives CASSEYKGQETQYF.

The genes are TRBV5-1 and TRBJ2-5, with D maybe TRBD1 (6 bases). There are 14 residues in the CDR3. V lost 4 bases to trimming and J lost 5 bases, with 15 bases between them. Germline loops: CDR1 SGHRS, CDR2 YFSETQ. The CDR3 coding sequence is TGCGCCAGCAGCCTACAGGGTAGGGAGGAGACCCAGTACTTC. Protein product: CASSLQGREETQYF.

For this clone: The same CDR3 arises from other DNA sequences in this sample as well. The chain couples TRBV5-1 to TRBJ2-3; 8 nucleotides match TRBD1. The CDR3 totals 16 residues. CDR1 and CDR2 (germline): SGHRS, YFSETQ. V was clipped by 5 bases and J by 1 base; unmatched bases: 9. As DNA, the CDR3 is TGCGCCAGCAGTCTAGCCGGGACAGGACGCACAGATACGCAGTATTTT. Amino acids: CASSLAGTGRTDTQYF.

V and J are TRBV7-6 and TRBJ2-1, with D possibly being TRBD1 (6 bases). The CDR3 has 15 residues. Germline loops: CDR1 SGHVS, CDR2 FNYEAQ. Deletions cut 3 bases from V and 2 bases from J, with 11 bases between. This chain's CDR3 is CASSLSGVAYNEQFF. The CDR3 bases are TGTGCCAGCAGCTTGTCAGGGGTGGCCTACAATGAGCAGTTCTTC.

The chain has TRBV5-1 and TRBJ1-4, with no clear D. Germline V gene data show CDR1 as SGHRS and CDR2 as YFSETQ. The ends were cut back, 3 bases at V and 2 bases at J, with 8 bases in the middle. The CDR3 totals 14 residues. The CDR3 region has the DNA TGCGCCAGCAGCTACGCCGGGACTAATGAAAAACTGTTTTTT. Encoded protein: CASSYAGTNEKLFF.

The chain joins TRBV5-4 to TRBJ1-1; D unclear. V shed 3 bases and J shed 0 bases, with 9 bases lying between them. The CDR3 runs 14 residues. The germline V gene encodes CDR1 SGHNT and CDR2 YYREEE (reference sequence). The CDR3 DNA reads TGTGCCAGCAGCTACCAGGTTTTGAACACTGAAGCTTTCTTT. Translated: CASSYQVLNTEAFF.

This sequence joins TRBV9 and TRBJ2-1; D remains ambiguous. V dropped 0 bases and J dropped 6 bases, with 10 bases sitting between them. CDR1 and CDR2 from the germline V gene are SGDLS and YYNGEE. This CDR3 is built from 14 residues. CDR3 in amino acids: CASSVEEARNEQFF. The CDR3 DNA sequence: TGTGCCAGCAGCGTAGAAGAGGCCCGCAATGAGCAGTTCTTC.

This rearrangement joins TRBV28 to TRBJ1-4, with D unresolved. The CDR3 is 12 residues long. Germline lookup yields CDR1 MDHEN and CDR2 SYDVKM. V was shortened by 7 bases and J by 7 bases, with 10 bases between the two germline ends. For the CDR3, the DNA is TGTGCCAGCACTCGGGGTTCTGAAAAACTGTTTTTT. It encodes CASTRGSEKLFF.

The V call is TRBV10-3, the J call TRBJ2-7, with 9 bases fitting TRBD2. The V segment lost 2 bases and the J segment 3 bases; nucleotides outside the gene matches: 5. Germline-derived CDR1 and CDR2 are ENHRY and SYGVKD. This CDR3 contains 15 residues. CDR3 DNA sequence: TGTGCCATCAGTGAGGGGCGGGAGGGGGACTACGAGCAGTACTTC. Amino acids: CAISEGREGDYEQYF.

CDR3 nucleotides: TGTGCCATCAGATCCGGGACAGGGGAGAACCAGCCCCAGCATTTT. This codes for CAIRSGTGENQPQHF. The rearrangement uses TRBV10-3 and TRBJ1-5, with 10 positions matching TRBD1. The junction had 9 bases not matched to a gene; V was cut back by 6 bases and J by 7 bases. The CDR3 has 15 amino acids. Germline V gives CDR1 ENHRY, CDR2 SYGVKD.

This chain connects TRBV4-1 to TRBJ2-1; 16 bases are shared with TRBD2. Germline V gene sequence: CDR1 MGHRA, CDR2 YSYEKL. CDR3 size: 19 residues. Trimming cost V 2 bases and J 4 bases; bases outside gene matches: 8. The CDR3 loop reads CASSQSSGTSGRGYNEQFF. CDR3 nucleotides: TGCGCCAGCAGCCAATCGTCCGGGACTAGCGGGAGGGGTTACAATGAGCAGTTCTTC.

The gene calls are TRBV6-1 and TRBJ2-1; 11 nucleotides match TRBD2. Trimming cost V 6 bases and J 10 bases; bases outside gene matches: 5. In germline, CDR1 is MNHNS, CDR2 SASEGT. The CDR3 sequence is 13 residues long. CDR3 bases: TGTGCCAGCAGGACTAGCGGGACCATGGAGCAGTTCTTC. Translation: CASRTSGTMEQFF.

This chain connects TRBV19 to TRBJ2-3, with 8 bases lining up with TRBD2. Germline V gene sequence: CDR1 LNHDA, CDR2 SQIVND (reference sequence). V shed 3 bases, J shed 1 base, and the junction held 3 bases outside the gene matches. CDR3 length equals 15 residues. The CDR3 spells CASSIRGLGTDTQYF. The CDR3, as DNA: TGTGCCAGTAGTATTAGGGGACTAGGCACAGATACGCAGTATTTT.